Each of the 22 T cell receptor beta chains below was sequenced from the same sample in a study of T cell repertoires in cytomegalovirus infection (dated by TCRdb to between 2018 and 2021). Sequencing instrument: Illumina HiSeq 1500. TCRdb reanalyzed the raw reads on its own, using fastp at Q25 for trimming and MiXCR for clone calling, and kept in-frame beta chains. All rows with the same CDR3 protein become a single entry with the most common DNA and genes. For this sample the table gives approximately 500,000 distinct CDR3 sequences, of which approximately 10% were detected only once. The ten top clones hold approximately 10% of the sample. Sequenced: PBMCs. The receptors were sampled from a human donor in good health (CMV status not recorded). Some clones in this sample may be carry-over from other donors' samples.

This clonotype has a count of ten or more. The V call is TRBV20-1, the J call TRBJ1-5; D call uncertain. The CDR3 is made up of 11 amino acids. Trimming removed 6 bases from V and 6 bases from J, with 9 bases in between. The germline V gene encodes CDR1 DFQATT and CDR2 SNEGSKA (reference sequence). In nucleotides, the CDR3 is TGCAGTGCAAGCTCCGGTCAGCCCCAGCATTTT. Its protein is CSASSGQPQHF.

This clonotype was detected many times. The chain combines TRBV7-2 with TRBJ2-7, with D perhaps matching TRBD2 (6 bases). V was clipped by 2 bases and J by 0 bases, with 11 bases between them. Per the germline V gene, CDR1 is SGHTA and CDR2 is FQGNSA. The CDR3 is 15 amino acids. The CDR3 is CASSLRRGPSYEQYF. The CDR3 DNA reads as TGTGCCAGCAGCTTAAGGAGGGGCCCCTCCTACGAGCAGTACTTC.

This clonotype has at least ten counts. This chain connects TRBV7-2 to TRBJ2-5; perhaps D is TRBD1 or TRBD2 (6 bases each). V lost 3 bases and J lost 3, with 20 bases in between. CDR1 SGHTA and CDR2 FQGNSA come from the germline V gene. CDR3 size: 17 residues. DNA of the CDR3: TGTGCCAGCAGCTTTTCCCCAGGCAGGGGAGGTAAAGAGACCCAGTACTTC. Residues: CASSFSPGRGGKETQYF.

In this sample, this clonotype turned up a few times. The chain combines TRBV15 with TRBJ1-1; 8 nucleotides agree with TRBD1. This CDR3 spans 14 amino acids. The J segment lost 6 bases and the V segment lost 5 bases, leaving 8 bases of the junction unmatched. Germline loops: CDR1 LNHNV, CDR2 YYDKDF (reference sequence). As DNA, the CDR3 is TGTGCCACCAGCTTTTCGACAGGGGAGGCTGAAGCTTTCTTT. Its protein product is CATSFSTGEAEAFF.

This clonotype was counted many times. Sequence at one end of the junction differs from germline and may be a read error. This chain connects TRBV7-2 to TRBJ1-4, with 9 bases matching TRBD1. Germline V gene lookup returns CDR1 SGHTA and CDR2 FQGNSA. CDR3 length: 12 amino acids. This CDR3 reads CASSFMGQGLYF. The CDR3 DNA follows: TGTGCCAGCAGCTTCATGGGACAGGGACTATATTTT.

The table lists this clonotype with a few counts. V gene TRBV14 combines with J gene TRBJ2-5; no firm D call. The CDR3 contains 13 residues. V was cut by 0 bases and J by 4 bases, with 6 bases left in between. CDR1 and CDR2 (germline): SGHDN, FVKESK. The CDR3 loop reads CASSQDRRETQYF. CDR3 nucleotide sequence: TGTGCCAGCAGCCAAGATCGGAGAGAGACCCAGTACTTC.

This clonotype came up many times. The chain joins TRBV18 to TRBJ1-1; TRBD1 is a possible D gene (6 bases). The CDR3 runs to 13 residues. Germline loops: CDR1 KGHSH, CDR2 LQKENI. Trimming removed 6 bases at V and 2 bases at J, with 10 bases between. This CDR3 is CASSEGGNTEAFF. For the CDR3, the DNA is TGTGCCAGCTCCGAGGGGGGCAACACTGAAGCTTTCTTT.

The rearrangement uses TRBV4-1 and TRBJ2-4, with 7 positions matching TRBD1. CDR3 length: 17 amino acids. Germline values: CDR1 MGHRA, CDR2 YSYEKL. Trimming took 8 bases from V and 6 from J; bases not matched to a gene: 19. The CDR3 protein is CASWQVGPRQGVNIQYF. The CDR3 DNA reads TGCGCCAGCTGGCAAGTGGGGCCGAGACAGGGTGTAAACATTCAGTACTTC.

The table lists this clonotype with many counts. The V and J genes are TRBV6-1 and TRBJ2-3; the match to TRBD2 covers 7 bases. Germline lookup yields CDR1 MNHNS and CDR2 SASEGT. Trimming at V came to 10 bases and at J to 2 bases, leaving 15 bases not matched to a gene. This CDR3 is 16 amino acids long. The CDR3: CATRPPGGRVTDTQYF. In DNA, the CDR3 is TGTGCCACCCGCCCCCCCGGGGGGAGAGTCACAGATACGCAGTATTTT.

This clonotype was seen a few times. The V gene is TRBV20-1, the J gene TRBJ2-7; D may be TRBD2 (6 bases). The CDR3 loop spans 13 amino acids. From germline, CDR1 is DFQATT and CDR2 SNEGSKA (reference sequence). The V and J ends lost 4 bases and 5 bases respectively, with 15 bases between them. CDR3 DNA sequence: TGCAGTGCTAAAAGGTCGTGGGGGGACGAGCAGTACTTC. This sequence encodes CSAKRSWGDEQYF.

This clonotype occurred many times. The V gene is TRBV6-5, the J gene TRBJ1-1; D may be TRBD1 (6 bases). This CDR3 has 16 amino acids. The V and J ends lost 0 bases and 4 bases respectively, with 15 bases between them. In germline, CDR1 is MNHEY, CDR2 SVGAGI. CDR3 residues: CASSYSEQGDGTEAFF. For the CDR3, the DNA is TGTGCCAGCAGTTACTCGGAACAGGGTGATGGCACTGAAGCTTTCTTT.

In nucleotides, the CDR3 is TGTGCCAGCAGGGCGGACAGTCCGTATGGCTACACCTTC. Translating gives CASRADSPYGYTF. The chain joins TRBV2 to TRBJ1-2, with D maybe TRBD1 (6 bases). The CDR3 consists of 13 residues. Trimming took 6 bases from V and 5 from J, leaving 13 bases between them. CDR1 and CDR2 (germline): SNHLY, FYNNEI.

There are many counts of this clonotype. The V call is TRBV4-2, the J call TRBJ1-1; weak D call: TRBD1 (5 bases). CDR3 length: 14 amino acids. V lost 4 bases, J lost 5 bases, and 14 bases lay in between. CDR1 is LGHNA, CDR2 YNFKEQ, per germline. The DNA for the CDR3 is TGTGCCAGCAGCCCGCGGGGCCCGAGGACTGAAGCTTTCTTT. Translation: CASSPRGPRTEAFF.

The J gene is TRBJ2-3, the V gene TRBV13; 7 nucleotides align to TRBD1. Germline CDR1 and CDR2: PRHDT and FYEKMQ (reference sequence). V dropped 4 bases and J dropped 2; count of bases not matched to a gene: 6. CDR3 length: 15 amino acids. CDR3 in amino acids: CASSSLDRDTDTQYF. The CDR3 DNA follows: TGTGCCAGCAGCTCGCTTGACAGGGACACAGATACGCAGTATTTT.

This clonotype was detected ten times or more. The rearrangement joins TRBV28 to TRBJ2-2, with TRBD2 matching 8 bases. Germline values: CDR1 MDHEN, CDR2 SYDVKM. V trimming: 3 bases; J trimming: 3 bases; junction bases outside the gene matches: 9. The length of the CDR3 is 17 residues. As DNA, the CDR3 is TGTGCCAGCAGTTTGATACGGGAGGGCCCAGACACCGGGGAGCTGTTTTTT. Its translation is CASSLIREGPDTGELFF.

The table lists this clonotype with many counts. The V and J genes are TRBV10-3 and TRBJ1-2; perhaps TRBD1 as D (6 bases). Germline lookup yields CDR1 ENHRY and CDR2 SYGVKD. The CDR3 length is 14 residues. Trimming took 4 bases from V and 2 from J, leaving 11 bases between them. CDR3 protein: CAISVAGHNYGYTF. The CDR3, as DNA: TGTGCCATCAGTGTAGCGGGACACAACTATGGCTACACCTTC.

This clonotype has at least ten counts. This rearrangement joins TRBV5-6 to TRBJ1-3; D ambiguous. CDR3 length: 17 amino acids. V was pared by 2 bases and J by 2 bases, with 17 bases between. Per the germline V gene, CDR1 is SGHDT and CDR2 is YYEEEE. The CDR3 region is CASSLYGRPGAGNTIYF. The CDR3, as DNA: TGTGCCAGCAGCTTATACGGACGTCCCGGAGCTGGAAACACCATATATTTT.

The table lists this clonotype with many counts. The chain has TRBV7-9 and TRBJ1-1; D may be TRBD1 (6 bases). The V end was cut by 5 bases, the J end by 1 base, with 17 bases between. Germline values: CDR1 SEHNR, CDR2 FQNEAQ (reference sequence). This CDR3 comprises 16 residues. The CDR3 is CASSPRNTGRNTEAFF. The CDR3 DNA reads as TGTGCCAGCAGCCCTAGAAACACAGGGAGGAACACTGAAGCTTTCTTT.

The table lists this clonotype with many counts. The chain employs TRBV7-2 and TRBJ2-7; TRBD2 agrees at 13 bases. Losses at the gene ends were 5 bases for V and 5 bases for J; bases not matched to a gene: 6. Germline V lookup: CDR1 SGHTA, CDR2 FQGNSA. The CDR3 covers 15 residues. CDR3 sequence: CASSRTSGSLNEQYF. In nucleotides, the CDR3 is TGTGCCAGCAGCCGGACTAGCGGGAGTCTTAACGAGCAGTACTTC.

This clonotype was detected a few times. The chain is built from TRBV5-1 and TRBJ2-1; D is undetermined. Deletions cut 2 bases from V and 4 bases from J, with 19 bases between. CDR1 and CDR2 (germline): SGHRS, YFSETQ. The CDR3 has 17 residues. CDR3 DNA sequence: TGCGCCAGCAGCTTCGATCGCGCGATGGTGTGGTACAATGAGCAGTTCTTC. Protein sequence: CASSFDRAMVWYNEQFF.

This clonotype was picked up a small number of times. The V and J genes are TRBV28 and TRBJ1-1; no definite D call. Trimming took 4 bases from V and 4 from J, leaving 13 bases between them. Per the germline V gene, CDR1 is MDHEN and CDR2 is SYDVKM. The CDR3 is made up of 14 amino acids. CDR3 sequence (DNA): TGTGCCAGCAGTTCCCTCCTCCTGACCACTGAAGCTTTCTTT. Its protein product is CASSSLLLTTEAFF.

This clonotype was seen ten or more times. The germline gene is not matched at one end of the junction; a read error may be the cause. This rearrangement joins TRBV7-8 to TRBJ2-1; perhaps TRBD1 as D (6 bases). Germline loops: CDR1 SGHVS, CDR2 FQNEAQ. This CDR3 contains 16 residues. CDR3 amino acids: CASTLGGSSGHNEQFF. CDR3 in DNA: TGTGCCAGCACCTTAGGGGGATCCTCCGGACACAATGAGCAGTTCTTC. The whole variable domain, remainder taken from reference TRBV7-8 and TRBJ2-1, is GAGVSQSPRYKVAKRGQDVALRCDPISGHVSLFWYQQALGQGPEFLTYFQNEAQLDKSGLPSDRFFAERPEGSVSTLKIQRTQQEDSAVYLCASTLGGSSGHNEQFFGPGTRLTVL.